This T cell receptor beta chain was sequenced for a study of brain metastases from non-small cell lung cancer. Study findings and constraints: Expanded T-cell clones appeared in 55% to 75% of brain metastases over primaries. TCR repertoires overlapped largely between brain metastases and matched primaries. Brain metastases had lower T-cell infiltration than primary tumors.

Libraries were prepared by immunoSEQ multiplex PCR; TCRdb keeps only in-frame clonotypes and omits some of them. The repertoire consists of some 4,200 clones, with about 80% occurring once and the leading ten covering roughly 8%. Trimming stripped 2 bases from V and 5 bases from J, with 12 bases between. Germline values: CDR1 MDHEN, CDR2 SYDVKM. This CDR3 is built from 15 residues. Note on this clone: Its antigen remains unknown.

The sequenced sample consisted of primary lung tumor tissue. This rearrangement joins TRBV28 to TRBJ2-2, with unresolved D. The sequence came from a donor aged 40 or older with non-small cell lung cancer. Written as DNA, the CDR3 is TGTGCCAGCAGTTTACCCGAGCGTAGGACCGGGGAGCTGTTTTTT. Its translation: CASSLPERRTGELFF.